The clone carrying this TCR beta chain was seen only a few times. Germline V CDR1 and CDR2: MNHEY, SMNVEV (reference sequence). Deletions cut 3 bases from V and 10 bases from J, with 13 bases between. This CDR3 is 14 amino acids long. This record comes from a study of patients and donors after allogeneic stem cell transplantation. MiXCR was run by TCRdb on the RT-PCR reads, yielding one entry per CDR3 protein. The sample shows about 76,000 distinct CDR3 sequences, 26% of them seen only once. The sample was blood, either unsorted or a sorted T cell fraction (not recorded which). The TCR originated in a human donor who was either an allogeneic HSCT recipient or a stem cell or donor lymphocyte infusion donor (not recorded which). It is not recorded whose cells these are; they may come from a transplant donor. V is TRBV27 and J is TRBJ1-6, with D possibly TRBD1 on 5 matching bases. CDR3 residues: CASSFIRVGSPLHF. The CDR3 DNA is TGTGCCAGCAGTTTCATCAGGGTAGGATCACCCCTCCACTTT.